This T cell receptor beta chain came from a study of Tregs in tolerant kidney transplant recipients. Overall study findings and caveats: Few patients were studied, so findings need validation in larger groups.

Recipients received nonmyeloablative bone marrow transplants from related graft donors, with transient mixed chimerism. This clone has a single count. Its antigen is unidentified. The data were produced by immunoSEQ multiplex PCR, yet TCRdb's version contains in-frame clones alone and is incomplete. The table lists roughly 52,000 clones, approximately 90% of them singletons. The germline V gene has CDR1 KGHSY and CDR2 FQNENV. Trimming pared 2 bases from V and 2 bases from J, leaving 13 bases between. There are 16 residues in the CDR3. The chain carries TRBV16 and TRBJ1-5; tentative D call: TRBD1 (6 bases). This clonotype was obtained from a human patient who received a combined kidney and bone marrow transplant. Some T cells may be supplied by the graft donor. Sequences were derived from CD8+ T cells from blood (PBMCs), sampled 24 months after the transplant. The DNA of the CDR3 is TGTGCCAGCAGCCAAGGTCAGGGGCTTGGCAATCAGCCCCAGCATTTT. It codes for CASSQGQGLGNQPQHF.